Below, 9 T cell receptor beta chains from the same sample are listed, as sequenced in a study of cytomegalovirus exposure and HLA in healthy donors. Profiling relied on immunoSEQ multiplex PCR, and the TCRdb table lists in-frame clones only, not all of them. The sample carries about 130,000 clones, about 96% recorded once. Material for sequencing was PBMCs. These receptors came from a man younger than 35 in good health and CMV-seronegative.

The rearrangement uses TRBV13 and TRBJ1-3; D gene unclear. Germline V lookup: CDR1 PRHDT, CDR2 FYEKMQ (reference sequence). V was clipped by 3 bases and J by 0 bases, with 6 bases between them. The CDR3 spans 14 residues. CDR3 protein: CASSFRGSGNTIYF. The DNA for the CDR3 is TGTGCCAGCAGCTTTCGGGGCTCTGGAAACACCATATATTTT.

The chain is built from TRBV5-6 and TRBJ2-5; the match to TRBD2 covers 12 bases. The CDR3 runs 15 residues. V trimming: 6 bases; J trimming: 2 bases; junction bases outside the gene matches: 5. The germline V gene has CDR1 SGHDT and CDR2 YYEEEE. The CDR3 DNA is TGTGCCAGCACCCTAGCGGGAGGGCTTCAAGAGACCCAGTACTTC. This sequence encodes CASTLAGGLQETQYF.

CDR3 amino acids: CAWSSGLAVEEQYF. The CDR3, as DNA: TGTGCCTGGAGTTCTGGACTAGCGGTAGAGGAGCAGTACTTC. The rearrangement uses TRBV30 and TRBJ2-7; the match to TRBD2 covers 10 bases. CDR1 GTSNPN and CDR2 SVGIG come from the germline V gene (reference sequence). CDR3 size: 14 residues. V shed 2 bases and J 7 bases; nucleotides not matched to a gene: 8.

For this clone: The sample holds other DNA sequences that translate to the same CDR3. The rearrangement joins TRBV9 to TRBJ2-1, with no clear D. The CDR3 is 15 residues long. In germline, CDR1 is SGDLS, CDR2 YYNGEE. Trimming took off 2 bases at V and 0 bases at J, with 9 bases between the two ends. The CDR3 loop reads CASSVGGASYNEQFF. As DNA, the CDR3 is TGTGCCAGCAGCGTCGGCGGAGCCTCCTACAATGAGCAGTTCTTC. Complete variable domain (other parts from reference TRBV9 and TRBJ2-1): DSGVTQTPKHLITATGQRVTLRCSPRSGDLSVYWYQQSLDQGLQFLIQYYNGEERAKGNILERFSAQQFPDLHSELNLSSLELGDSALYFCASSVGGASYNEQFFGPGTRLTVL.

This chain joins TRBV11-3 and TRBJ1-1, with D possibly being TRBD1 (6 bases). CDR1 and CDR2 (germline): SGHNT, YENEEA. CDR3 length: 13 amino acids. The V end lost 3 bases, the J end lost 9 bases, and 14 bases lay between the germline ends. CDR3 in DNA: TGTGCCAGCAGCTTGGGGAACAGGGATCAAGCTTTCTTT. Protein product: CASSLGNRDQAFF.

V usage is TRBV28 and J usage is TRBJ1-1, with a weak D call TRBD1 (6 bases). Looked up from germline, CDR1 is MDHEN and CDR2 is SYDVKM. The CDR3 has 12 amino acids. The germline V and J ends were trimmed by 6 bases and 5 bases, with 10 bases remaining between them. CDR3: CASSPTGTEAFF. CDR3 nucleotides: TGTGCCAGCAGCCCTACAGGGACTGAAGCTTTCTTT.

V gene TRBV13 combines with J gene TRBJ2-1, with 13 positions matching TRBD2. The CDR3 loop spans 16 amino acids. The germline gives CDR1 PRHDT, CDR2 FYEKMQ (reference sequence). J was trimmed by 3 bases and V by 5 bases; bases with no gene match: 4. The DNA of the CDR3 is TGTGCCAGCAGCAGCCGACTAGCGGGAGGCTACAATGAGCAGTTCTTC. It yields the protein CASSSRLAGGYNEQFF.

The chain carries TRBV28 and TRBJ2-7; 10 bases are a match to TRBD1. This CDR3 has 17 amino acids. J lost 3 bases, V lost 3 bases, and 11 bases had no gene match. The V gene's germline CDR1 is MDHEN and CDR2 SYDVKM. The CDR3 nucleotides are TGTGCCAGCAGTTTCATCCGCGCGGGACAGGGGATCTACGAGCAGTACTTC. Encoded protein: CASSFIRAGQGIYEQYF.

This clone was seen once. J is TRBJ1-1 and V is TRBV2, with D maybe TRBD1 (5 bases). This CDR3 spans 14 amino acids. CDR1 is SNHLY, CDR2 FYNNEI, per germline. The V gene lost 3 bases and the J gene lost 3 bases, with 11 bases spanning the gap. Here the CDR3 DNA reads TGTGCCAGCAGTGAGGGGCGGGGGGACACTGAAGCTTTCTTT. Translated: CASSEGRGDTEAFF.